This T cell receptor (beta chain) was observed in a study of cytomegalovirus exposure and HLA in healthy donors. On the study more broadly: Findings of an earlier analysis included roughly 110 million unique TCR beta sequences from 190 million or so T cells.

Turning to this clone: The antigen remains unidentified.

PCR used 60 Vbeta primers and 13 Jbeta primers. This table comes from immunoSEQ multiplex PCR, and its TCRdb copy is limited to in-frame clones, with some not included. The sample holds about 150,000 clones, 79% seen once. CDR1 and CDR2 (germline): ENHRY, SYGVKD. The V end was cut by 5 bases, the J end by 0 bases, with 14 bases between. The CDR3 is 15 residues long. Points from the study as a whole: The HLA-A and HLA-B alleles of most subjects were reportedly predicted accurately from TCR beta sequences. Later, an analysis found that common viral pathogens appeared to be linked with several of the most significant clusters.

The sample taken for sequencing was PBMCs. This TCR came from a man aged 45-60 years in good health and CMV-seropositive. V and J are TRBV10-3 and TRBJ2-7; maybe TRBD1 (6 bases). The CDR3 protein is CAISPTGVASYEQYF. As DNA, the CDR3 is TGTGCCATCAGTCCGACAGGCGTTGCCTCCTACGAGCAGTACTTC.